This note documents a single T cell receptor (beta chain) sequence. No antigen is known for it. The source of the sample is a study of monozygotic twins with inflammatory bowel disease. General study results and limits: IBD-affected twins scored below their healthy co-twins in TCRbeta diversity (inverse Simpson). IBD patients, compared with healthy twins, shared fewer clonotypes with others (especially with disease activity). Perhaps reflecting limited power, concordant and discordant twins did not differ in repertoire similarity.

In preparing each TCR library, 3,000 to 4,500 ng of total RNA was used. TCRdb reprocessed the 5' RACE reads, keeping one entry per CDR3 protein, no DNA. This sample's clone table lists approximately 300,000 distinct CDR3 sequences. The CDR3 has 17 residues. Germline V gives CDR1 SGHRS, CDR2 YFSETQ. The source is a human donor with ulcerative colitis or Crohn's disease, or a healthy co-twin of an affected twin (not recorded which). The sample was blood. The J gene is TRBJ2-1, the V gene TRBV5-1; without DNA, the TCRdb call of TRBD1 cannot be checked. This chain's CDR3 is CASSPPGGRESYNEQFF.